The next 16 T cell receptor beta chains were all read from a single sample in a study of siplizumab effects on memory and regulatory T cells (dated by TCRdb to the late 2010s). Library method: the immunoSEQ multiplex PCR assay. TCRdb limited this immuneACCESS table to in-frame rearrangements with V and J called. A share of clones is missing; checked studies link under half to unresolved V genes, and the rest is unexplained. This sample gives about 52,000 clones in total; 95% to 98% of them show up just once. Together, the top ten hold around 0.6% of the sample. Sequenced material: naive CD4+ T cells sorted from blood. The cell subset or site label here, explained by the study, means: unstimulated naive T cells. The receptors come from a human donor in good health.

The chain employs TRBV7-2 and TRBJ1-1; 8 bases line up with TRBD1. The V segment lost 4 bases and the J segment 5 bases; nucleotides outside the gene matches: 6. From germline, CDR1 is SGHTA and CDR2 FQGNSA. The CDR3 has 14 residues. This CDR3 is CASSSRGRGTEAFF. CDR3 coding DNA: TGTGCCAGCAGCTCCAGGGGGCGAGGTACTGAAGCTTTCTTT.

The chain joins TRBV30 to TRBJ1-1; D unresolved. The germline CDR1 and CDR2 sequences are GTSNPN and SVGIG (reference sequence). Trimming cost V 1 base and J 7 bases, with 13 bases left between them. The CDR3 is made up of 13 amino acids. CDR3 amino acids: CAWSALGRDEAFF. In nucleotides, the CDR3 is TGTGCCTGGAGTGCCTTAGGACGGGATGAAGCTTTCTTT.

V gene TRBV30 combines with J gene TRBJ2-5; perhaps TRBD2 as D (7 bases). This CDR3 is built from 14 residues. Germline V CDR1 and CDR2: GTSNPN, SVGIG (reference sequence). V dropped 2 bases and J dropped 11 bases, with 21 bases sitting between them. In nucleotides, the CDR3 is TGTGCCTGGAGTTGGGGAGGGGACATTGGGCAGCAGTACTTC. This encodes CAWSWGGDIGQQYF.

The rearrangement joins TRBV19 to TRBJ2-5, with D hard to call. CDR1 and CDR2 from the germline V gene are LNHDA and SQIVND (reference sequence). The CDR3 contains 13 residues. Trimming left V 6 bases short and J 5 bases short, with 13 bases between. The CDR3 sequence is CASSQGYGETQYF. The CDR3 bases are TGTGCCAGTAGCCAAGGGTATGGGGAGACCCAGTACTTC.

The rearrangement uses TRBV7-8 and TRBJ1-2; D gene uncertain. From germline, CDR1 is SGHVS and CDR2 FQNEAQ. Trimming took off 6 bases at V and 1 base at J, with 9 bases between the two ends. The CDR3 consists of 13 residues. This CDR3 is CASRLDGNYGYTF. In nucleotides, the CDR3 is TGTGCCAGCAGACTGGACGGTAACTATGGCTACACCTTC.

V gene TRBV19 combines with J gene TRBJ2-3, with TRBD2 identical over 12 bases. The CDR3 has 15 amino acids. Germline-derived CDR1 and CDR2 are LNHDA and SQIVND (reference sequence). Trimming at V came to 4 bases and at J to 3 bases, leaving 2 bases not matched to a gene. DNA of the CDR3: TGTGCCAGTAGTACCGGACTAGCGGGAACAGATACGCAGTATTTT. This encodes CASSTGLAGTDTQYF.

This clone appeared once. The genes are TRBV7-2 and TRBJ1-5; D perhaps matches TRBD1 (5 bases). The CDR3 runs 15 residues. With 2 bases removed from V and 7 bases from J, the gap between germline ends came to 15 bases. CDR1 is SGHTA and CDR2 is FQGNSA in the germline V gene. The CDR3 DNA reads as TGTGCCAGCAGCTTAAGAGGGGTACGAGGACAGCCCCAGCATTTT. Translating gives CASSLRGVRGQPQHF.

The chain uses TRBV29-1 and TRBJ1-1; D may be TRBD1 (5 bases). The CDR3 is 13 amino acids. Germline CDR1 SQVTM, CDR2 ANQGSEA. V was trimmed by 7 bases and J by 1 base, leaving 13 bases between them. The CDR3 bases are TGCAGCGCCAGGGCAGATGGGAACACTGAAGCTTTCTTT. Protein: CSARADGNTEAFF.

The chain couples TRBV20-1 to TRBJ2-7; TRBD1 matches 8 bases. Trimming at V came to 6 bases and at J to 6 bases, leaving 4 bases not matched to a gene. This CDR3 comprises 11 residues. Germline V lookup: CDR1 DFQATT, CDR2 SNEGSKA (reference sequence). CDR3 nucleotide sequence: TGCAGTGCAAGGACAGGGACCGAGCAGTACTTC. This sequence encodes CSARTGTEQYF.

The chain carries TRBV5-1 and TRBJ2-3; TRBD2 matches 11 bases. From germline, CDR1 is SGHRS and CDR2 YFSETQ. The CDR3 contains 16 residues. The trim removed 4 bases at V and 2 bases at J, leaving 6 bases unmatched. The chain's CDR3 is CASSPGTSGHTDTQYF. DNA of the CDR3: TGCGCCAGCAGCCCCGGGACTAGCGGTCACACAGATACGCAGTATTTT.

The gene calls are TRBV5-1 and TRBJ2-1, with 10 bases identical to TRBD2. The germline gives CDR1 SGHRS, CDR2 YFSETQ. The CDR3 loop spans 13 amino acids. J lost 8 bases, V lost 6 bases, and 5 bases had no gene match. The CDR3 coding sequence is TGCGCCAGCACTGCTAGCGGGAGTTATGAGCAGTTCTTC. The encoded protein is CASTASGSYEQFF. The complete variable domain, with remaining parts taken from reference TRBV5-1 and TRBJ2-1, reads KAGVTQTPRYLIKTRGQQVTLSCSPISGHRSVSWYQQTPGQGLQFLFEYFSETQRNKGNFPGRFSGRQFSNSRSEMNVSTLELGDSALYLCASTASGSYEQFFGPGTRLTVL.

The J gene is TRBJ2-7, the V gene TRBV18; 10 nucleotides line up with TRBD1. Looked up from germline, CDR1 is KGHSH and CDR2 is LQKENI. Trimming cost V 5 bases and J 2 bases; bases outside gene matches: 3. There are 14 residues in the CDR3. CDR3 amino acids: CASSSGQGTYEQYF. In DNA, the CDR3 is TGTGCCAGCTCATCGGGACAGGGGACCTACGAGCAGTACTTC.

The rearrangement links TRBV12-5 to TRBJ1-2, with a tentative D call TRBD1 (5 bases). The CDR3 sequence is 12 residues long. CDR1 and CDR2 (germline): LGHNT, FRNRAP. V was cut by 5 bases and J by 5 bases, with 9 bases left in between. The CDR3 bases are TGTGCTAGTGGTCCCTCAGGGTATGGCTACACCTTC. It translates to CASGPSGYGYTF. The variable domain in full, with the rest retrieved from reference TRBV12-5 and TRBJ1-2, is DARVTQTPRHKVTEMGQEVTMRCQPILGHNTVFWYRQTMMQGLELLAYFRNRAPLDDSGMPKDRFSAEMPDATLATLKIQPSEPRDSAVYFCASGPSGYGYTFGSGTRLTVV.

This chain uses TRBV10-3 with TRBJ1-2; D might be TRBD1 (6 bases). V lost 4 bases and J lost 8, with 11 bases in between. There are 12 residues in the CDR3. Germline V lookup: CDR1 ENHRY, CDR2 SYGVKD. DNA of the CDR3: TGTGCCATCAGTGGCCACAGGGAAGGCTACACCTTC. Translated: CAISGHREGYTF.

The V gene is TRBV2, the J gene TRBJ1-6; TRBD1 agrees at 8 bases. This CDR3 is built from 14 residues. Germline V gene lookup returns CDR1 SNHLY and CDR2 FYNNEI. Trimming removed 7 bases from V and 6 bases from J; junction bases left unmatched: 5. DNA for the CDR3: TGTGCCAGCAAAGACAGGGGCTCTAATTCACCCCTCCACTTT. Translated, it gives CASKDRGSNSPLHF.

The chain carries TRBV30 and TRBJ2-2; D call uncertain. V was cut by 5 bases and J by 7 bases, with 17 bases left in between. Germline V gene lookup returns CDR1 GTSNPN and CDR2 SVGIG (reference sequence). The length of the CDR3 is 14 residues. This CDR3 reads CAWGDIRVNGELFF. The CDR3 DNA sequence: TGTGCCTGGGGGGATATAAGGGTTAACGGGGAGCTGTTTTTT.